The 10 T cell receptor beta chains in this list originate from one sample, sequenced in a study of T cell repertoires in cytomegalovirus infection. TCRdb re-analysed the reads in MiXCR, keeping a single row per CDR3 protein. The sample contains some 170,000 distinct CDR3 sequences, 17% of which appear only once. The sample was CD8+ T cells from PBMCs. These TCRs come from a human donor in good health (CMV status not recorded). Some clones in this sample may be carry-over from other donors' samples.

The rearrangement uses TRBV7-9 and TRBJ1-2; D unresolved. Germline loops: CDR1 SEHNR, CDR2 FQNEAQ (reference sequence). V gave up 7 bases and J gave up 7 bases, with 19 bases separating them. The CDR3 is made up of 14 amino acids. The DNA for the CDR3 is TGTGCCAGCACCCACCGGACTCTGGGAAGTGGCTACACCTTC. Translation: CASTHRTLGSGYTF.

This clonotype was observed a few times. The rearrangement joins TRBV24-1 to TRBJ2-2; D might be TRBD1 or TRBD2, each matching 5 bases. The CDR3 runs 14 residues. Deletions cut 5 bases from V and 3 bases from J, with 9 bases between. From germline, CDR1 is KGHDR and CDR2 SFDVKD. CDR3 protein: CATSAGRYTGELFF. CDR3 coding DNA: TGTGCCACCAGTGCGGGACGGTACACCGGGGAGCTGTTTTTT.

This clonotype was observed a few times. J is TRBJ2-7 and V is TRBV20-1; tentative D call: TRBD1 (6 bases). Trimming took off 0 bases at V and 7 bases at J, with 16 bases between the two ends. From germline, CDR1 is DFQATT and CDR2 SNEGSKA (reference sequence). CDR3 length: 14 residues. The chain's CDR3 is CSARDRARGREQYF. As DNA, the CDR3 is TGCAGTGCTAGAGATAGGGCCAGGGGAAGGGAGCAGTACTTC.

CDR3 sequence: CANNPPGQGAYEQYF. The DNA for the CDR3 is TGTGCCAACAACCCCCCGGGACAGGGGGCCTACGAGCAGTACTTC. The V and J genes are TRBV2 and TRBJ2-7; 11 bases map to TRBD1. Germline loops: CDR1 SNHLY, CDR2 FYNNEI. V was pared by 10 bases and J by 2 bases, with 10 bases of the junction left unmatched. This CDR3 is 15 amino acids long.

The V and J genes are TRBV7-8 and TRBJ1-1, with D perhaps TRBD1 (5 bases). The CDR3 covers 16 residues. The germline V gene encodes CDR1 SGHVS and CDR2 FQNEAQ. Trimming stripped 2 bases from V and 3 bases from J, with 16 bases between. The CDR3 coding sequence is TGTGCCAGCAGCTTACTTCCGGGAGTAGGGGACACTGAAGCTTTCTTT. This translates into CASSLLPGVGDTEAFF. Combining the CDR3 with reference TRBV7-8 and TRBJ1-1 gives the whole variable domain GAGVSQSPRYKVAKRGQDVALRCDPISGHVSLFWYQQALGQGPEFLTYFQNEAQLDKSGLPSDRFFAERPEGSVSTLKIQRTQQEDSAVYLCASSLLPGVGDTEAFFGQGTRLTVV.

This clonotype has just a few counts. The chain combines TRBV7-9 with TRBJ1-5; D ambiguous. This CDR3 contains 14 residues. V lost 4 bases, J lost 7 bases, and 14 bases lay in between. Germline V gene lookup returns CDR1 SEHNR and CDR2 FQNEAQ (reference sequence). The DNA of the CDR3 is TGTGCCAGCAGCTCTGGTGGGGTAGGGCAGCCCCAGCATTTT. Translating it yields CASSSGGVGQPQHF.

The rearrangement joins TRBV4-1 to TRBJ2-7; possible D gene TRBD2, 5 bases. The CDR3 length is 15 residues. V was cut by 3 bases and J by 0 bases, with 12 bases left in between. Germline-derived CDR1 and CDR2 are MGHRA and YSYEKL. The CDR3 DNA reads TGCGCCAGCAGCCAGACTCGGACTTCCTCCTACGAGCAGTACTTC. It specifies CASSQTRTSSYEQYF.

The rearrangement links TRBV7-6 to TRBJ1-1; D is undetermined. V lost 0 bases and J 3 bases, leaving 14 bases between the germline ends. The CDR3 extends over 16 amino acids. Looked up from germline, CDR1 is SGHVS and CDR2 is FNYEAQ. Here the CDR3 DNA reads TGTGCCAGCAGCTTAGCCAGACCCGGTGGGGACACTGAAGCTTTCTTT. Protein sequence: CASSLARPGGDTEAFF.

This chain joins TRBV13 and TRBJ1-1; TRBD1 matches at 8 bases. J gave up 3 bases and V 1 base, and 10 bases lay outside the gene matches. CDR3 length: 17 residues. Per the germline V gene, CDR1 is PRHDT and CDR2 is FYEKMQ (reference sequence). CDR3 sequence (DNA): TGTGCCAGCAGCTTAGAGGGGCTACAGGGGGGGTACACTGAAGCTTTCTTT. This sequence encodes CASSLEGLQGGYTEAFF.

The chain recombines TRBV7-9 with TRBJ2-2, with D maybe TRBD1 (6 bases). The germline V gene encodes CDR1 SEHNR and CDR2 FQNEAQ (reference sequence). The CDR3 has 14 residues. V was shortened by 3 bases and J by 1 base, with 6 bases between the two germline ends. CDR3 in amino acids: CASSLDRNTGELFF. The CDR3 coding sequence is TGTGCCAGCAGCTTGGACAGGAACACCGGGGAGCTGTTTTTT.